These 30 T cell receptor beta chains were all obtained from the same sample, sequenced in a study of post-analysis software for immune sequencing data. Study-wide points: Higher frequency in patients than in controls was seen for several TRBV segments, with TRBV5-6, TRBV5-1 and TRBV20-1 among them.

cDNA libraries of TCR beta carried unique molecular identifiers. TCRdb independently ran MiXCR on the PCR reads; one entry per CDR3 protein. This table has hundreds of thousands of distinct CDR3 sequences, less than 35% appearing once. No antigen has been assigned to these receptors. Sequenced sample: blood. The source of these receptors is a girl between 10 and 17 years old with multiple sclerosis.

The chain links TRBV7-9 to TRBJ2-1, with 11 bases that match TRBD2. The CDR3 runs 17 residues. CDR1 SEHNR and CDR2 FQNEAQ come from the germline V gene (reference sequence). The ends lost 1 base at V and 0 bases at J; junction bases unmatched: 2. CDR3 amino acids: CASSLGLAGSSYNEQFF. The CDR3 bases are TGTGCCAGCAGCTTAGGACTAGCGGGGAGCTCCTACAATGAGCAGTTCTTC.

This clonotype was found a few times. The gene calls are TRBV20-1 and TRBJ1-2; perhaps TRBD1 as D (5 bases). The ends were cut back, 3 bases at V and 8 bases at J, with 16 bases in the middle. The CDR3 extends over 13 amino acids. Germline values: CDR1 DFQATT, CDR2 SNEGSKA (reference sequence). The CDR3 DNA reads TGCAGTGCTAGGGCCCCGGGGGTGGGGGGCTACACCTTC. Residues: CSARAPGVGGYTF.

Details on this clonotype: A junction end diverges from the germline sequence, so it may reflect a read error. The chain links TRBV11-2 to TRBJ2-3; no clear D gene. The CDR3 is made up of 12 amino acids. Germline assignment: CDR1 SGHAT and CDR2 FQNNGV. The DNA for the CDR3 is TGTGCCAGCAGCCGCTGGTCAGATACACAGTATTTT. Amino acid sequence: CASSRWSDTQYF.

There are many counts of this clonotype. The chain recombines TRBV6-6 with TRBJ2-4, with D perhaps assigned TRBD1 or TRBD2 (6 bases each). V was shortened by 10 bases and J by 0 bases, with 16 bases between the two germline ends. The CDR3 has 15 amino acids. The V gene's germline CDR1 is MNHNY and CDR2 SVGAGI (reference sequence). The DNA of the CDR3 is TGTGCCACCATCTCGGGGGCGCTAGCCAAAAACATTCAGTACTTC. It codes for CATISGALAKNIQYF.

V and J are TRBV5-6 and TRBJ2-4; D remains unclear. Trimming removed 0 bases at V and 7 bases at J, with 14 bases between. Germline V gene sequence: CDR1 SGHDT, CDR2 YYEEEE. CDR3 length: 15 amino acids. CDR3 loop: CASSLVSDNFNIQYF. In DNA, the CDR3 is TGTGCCAGCAGCTTGGTGTCCGACAATTTTAACATTCAGTACTTC.

This chain connects TRBV2 to TRBJ2-7; D is perhaps TRBD1 (6 bases). The V end was cut by 7 bases, the J end by 5 bases, with 12 bases between. Germline values: CDR1 SNHLY, CDR2 FYNNEI. The CDR3 is 12 amino acids. CDR3 sequence (DNA): TGTGCCAGCATACAGGGCCTCCACGAGCAGTACTTC. Protein sequence: CASIQGLHEQYF.

This clonotype was recorded a few times. This chain connects TRBV28 to TRBJ2-1, with D tentatively TRBD2 (6 bases). There are 14 residues in the CDR3. Germline V CDR1 and CDR2: MDHEN, SYDVKM. V was shortened by 5 bases and J by 7 bases, with 15 bases between the two germline ends. In nucleotides, the CDR3 is TGTGCCAGCAGTCGGGGACTCCTTCGGAATGAGCAGTTCTTC. Residues: CASSRGLLRNEQFF.

V is TRBV6-2 or TRBV6-3 and J is TRBJ1-1; D is perhaps TRBD1 (6 bases). Germline-derived CDR1 and CDR2 are MNHEY and SVGEGT. V gave up 5 bases and J gave up 5 bases, with 15 bases separating them. This CDR3 spans 14 amino acids. CDR3 region: CASSDWGGRTEAFF. The CDR3 coding sequence is TGTGCCAGCAGTGACTGGGGGGGCCGAACTGAAGCTTTCTTT.

The V and J genes are TRBV14 and TRBJ2-3; D gene uncertain. Trimming stripped 0 bases from V and 2 bases from J, with 12 bases between. The CDR3 extends over 16 amino acids. Germline CDR1 reads SGHDN; CDR2 reads FVKESK. The CDR3 bases are TGTGCCAGCAGCCAAGATGTTGAGGAACACACAGATACGCAGTATTTT. It codes for CASSQDVEEHTDTQYF.

This clonotype was seen more than once but under ten times. The chain couples TRBV5-1 to TRBJ2-5; a weak D match, TRBD1 (5 bases). Germline loops: CDR1 SGHRS, CDR2 YFSETQ. Trimming stripped 1 base from V and 1 base from J, with 14 bases between. The CDR3 has 16 amino acids. The CDR3 region has the DNA TGCGCCAGCAGCTTGTACAGGAAATATGGCCAAGAGACCCAGTACTTC. Its translation: CASSLYRKYGQETQYF.

The chain carries TRBV5-4 and TRBJ2-7; 7 nucleotides agree with TRBD2. There are 16 residues in the CDR3. V trimming: 4 bases; J trimming: 3 bases; junction bases outside the gene matches: 13. Germline lookup yields CDR1 SGHNT and CDR2 YYREEE (reference sequence). The CDR3, as DNA: TGTGCCAGCAGCGTTGGGAGGCGCGGGAGCCTCTACGAGCAGTACTTC. It translates to CASSVGRRGSLYEQYF.

This clonotype appeared a single time. The chain employs TRBV7-9 and TRBJ2-3, with D perhaps matching TRBD1 (5 bases). The CDR3 covers 15 residues. In germline, CDR1 is SEHNR, CDR2 FQNEAQ (reference sequence). V lost 5 bases to trimming and J lost 2 bases, with 14 bases between them. The CDR3 region has the DNA TGTGCCAGCAGCCCCGTGGGGCTACCCACAGATACGCAGTATTTT. Translating it yields CASSPVGLPTDTQYF. The complete variable domain, with remaining parts taken from reference TRBV7-9 and TRBJ2-3, reads DTGVSQNPRHKITKRGQNVTFRCDPISEHNRLYWYRQTLGQGPEFLTYFQNEAQLEKSRLLSDRFSAERPKGSFSTLEIQRTEQGDSAMYLCASSPVGLPTDTQYFGPGTRLTVL.

This clonotype was observed a handful of times. V gene TRBV20-1 combines with J gene TRBJ1-4; D unclear. V lost 1 base to trimming and J lost 5 bases, with 5 bases between them. From germline, CDR1 is DFQATT and CDR2 SNEGSKA (reference sequence). The CDR3 extends over 12 amino acids. CDR3 region: CSARAPNEKLFF. CDR3 sequence (DNA): TGCAGTGCTAGAGCGCCCAATGAAAAACTGTTTTTT.

The chain recombines TRBV20-1 with TRBJ2-1; possibly TRBD2 for D (5 bases). In germline, CDR1 is DFQATT, CDR2 SNEGSKA (reference sequence). The CDR3 extends over 11 amino acids. The V end was cut by 3 bases, the J end by 7 bases, with 7 bases between. The CDR3 coding sequence is TGCAGTGCTAGTAGCGAAAATGAGCAGTTCTTC. Protein sequence: CSASSENEQFF.

The V and J genes are TRBV3-1 and TRBJ1-5, with D maybe TRBD1 (5 bases). The V end was cut by 1 base, the J end by 4 bases, with 8 bases between. The CDR3 sequence is 14 residues long. Germline lookup yields CDR1 LGHDT and CDR2 YNNKEL (reference sequence). The CDR3 loop is CASSQVAGNQPQHF. In nucleotides, the CDR3 is TGTGCCAGCAGCCAAGTTGCAGGGAATCAGCCCCAGCATTTT.

The rearrangement uses TRBV15 and TRBJ2-5, with D possibly TRBD2 on 5 matching bases. CDR1 is LNHNV and CDR2 is YYDKDF in the germline V gene (reference sequence). The V and J ends lost 3 bases and 3 bases respectively, with 14 bases between them. This CDR3 has 15 amino acids. The CDR3 protein is CATSSSAGPKETQYF. DNA for the CDR3: TGTGCCACCAGCAGCAGCGCGGGCCCCAAAGAGACCCAGTACTTC.

The chain carries TRBV20-1 and TRBJ2-1; D could derive from TRBD1 or TRBD2 (6 bases each). Germline CDR1 is DFQATT and CDR2 is SNEGSKA (reference sequence). Trimming cost V 5 bases and J 3 bases, with 14 bases left between them. The length of the CDR3 is 14 residues. In nucleotides, the CDR3 is TGCAGTGCTGTAGACCGGGGGCTCTACAATGAGCAGTTCTTC. Translated: CSAVDRGLYNEQFF.

Comment on this clonotype: It may be a read error: a sequence one base away is much more abundant. V usage is TRBV10-3 and J usage is TRBJ2-6; 9 bases are a match to TRBD1. Trimming at V came to 4 bases and at J to 4 bases, leaving 17 bases not matched to a gene. Germline CDR1 ENHRY, CDR2 SYGVKD. The length of the CDR3 is 20 residues. The CDR3 region is CAISVPSDRGISGGANVLTF. Here the CDR3 DNA reads TGTGCCATCAGTGTCCCGTCCGACAGGGGGATCTCGGGAGGGGCCAACGTCCTGACTTTC.

The V and J genes are TRBV5-6 and TRBJ2-1, with 12 bases lining up with TRBD2. This CDR3 contains 17 residues. V lost 4 bases and J lost 5; bases outside the gene matches: 10. The germline V gene has CDR1 SGHDT and CDR2 YYEEEE. CDR3 nucleotides: TGTGCCAGCAGCCTTCGACGGACTAGCGGGATCCACAATGAGCAGTTCTTC. Translation gives CASSLRRTSGIHNEQFF.

This clonotype was counted only a few times. The chain is built from TRBV6-2 or TRBV6-3 and TRBJ2-4, with 7 bases fitting TRBD2. Germline V gene lookup returns CDR1 MNHEY and CDR2 SVGEGT. The CDR3 totals 15 residues. V trimming: 6 bases; J trimming: 0 bases; junction bases outside the gene matches: 5. CDR3 sequence: CASSPSGVAKNIQYF. The DNA of the CDR3 is TGTGCCAGCAGCCCCAGCGGGGTAGCCAAAAACATTCAGTACTTC.

There are many counts of this clonotype. The chain is built from TRBV4-2 and TRBJ2-3; possible D gene TRBD1, 6 bases. The CDR3 is 14 amino acids. V was pared by 0 bases and J by 7 bases, with 11 bases between. CDR1 LGHNA and CDR2 YNFKEQ come from the germline V gene. The CDR3 protein is CASSQDAGANTQYF. The DNA for the CDR3 is TGTGCCAGCAGCCAAGATGCAGGGGCTAATACGCAGTATTTT.

J is TRBJ2-6 and V is TRBV24-1; D gene unclear. Trimming left V 1 base short and J 2 bases short, with 8 bases between. Germline V CDR1 and CDR2: KGHDR, SFDVKD. The CDR3 consists of 16 residues. The CDR3 region has the DNA TGTGCCACCAGTGATTTTAGAACAGCTGGGGCCAACGTCCTGACTTTC. It specifies CATSDFRTAGANVLTF.

This clonotype was observed a handful of times. The chain has TRBV5-8 and TRBJ2-2; 11 bases match TRBD1. Germline V CDR1 and CDR2: SGHTS, YDEGEE. Germline trimming cut 5 bases from V and 4 bases from J; bases unmatched to any gene: 4. The CDR3 covers 15 residues. The CDR3 protein is CASSSGQGVTGELFF. CDR3 nucleotides: TGTGCCAGCAGTTCGGGACAGGGGGTCACCGGGGAGCTGTTTTTT. The full variable domain, in which reference TRBV5-8 and TRBJ2-2 provide the parts outside the CDR3, is EAGVTQSPTHLIKTRGQQATLRCSPISGHTSVYWYQQALGLGLQFLLWYDEGEERNRGNFPPRFSGRQFPNYSSELNVNALELEDSALYLCASSSGQGVTGELFFGEGSRLTVL.

The chain uses TRBV7-2 and TRBJ2-2; the match to TRBD2 covers 7 bases. The germline gives CDR1 SGHTA, CDR2 FQGNSA. CDR3 length: 15 amino acids. Trimming removed 0 bases from V and 3 bases from J; junction bases left unmatched: 1. The CDR3 DNA reads TGTGCCAGCAGCTTAGCCGCGGGAGACACCGGGGAGCTGTTTTTT. Its translation is CASSLAAGDTGELFF.

This clonotype was observed a handful of times. The rearrangement uses TRBV24-1 and TRBJ2-3; 8 bases align to TRBD2. The ends lost 0 bases at V and 4 bases at J; junction bases unmatched: 5. Germline CDR1 is KGHDR and CDR2 is SFDVKD. The CDR3 extends over 16 amino acids. CDR3: CATSDLGTRVPDTQYF. DNA of the CDR3: TGTGCCACCAGTGATTTGGGGACTAGAGTCCCAGATACGCAGTATTTT.

This clonotype was recorded a few times. The chain carries TRBV9 and TRBJ2-7; TRBD1 aligns across 7 bases. Germline V CDR1 and CDR2: SGDLS, YYNGEE. This CDR3 has 16 amino acids. The junction had 8 bases not matched to a gene; V was cut back by 2 bases and J by 0 bases. In DNA, the CDR3 is TGTGCCAGCAGCGTTACTAGACAGGGCATCTCCTACGAGCAGTACTTC. Amino acid sequence: CASSVTRQGISYEQYF.

There are a few counts of this clonotype. The chain joins TRBV6-2 or TRBV6-3 to TRBJ2-2, with 11 bases matching TRBD2. The CDR3 is 14 residues long. Germline V lookup: CDR1 MNHEY, CDR2 SVGEGT. The V and J ends lost 6 bases and 4 bases, in that order; junction bases with no gene match: 1. The CDR3 reads CASRGLAATGELFF. In nucleotides, the CDR3 is TGTGCCAGCAGGGGACTAGCGGCCACCGGGGAGCTGTTTTTT.

This clonotype occurred a few times. The rearrangement joins TRBV20-1 to TRBJ2-7, with 11 nucleotides matching TRBD1. This CDR3 spans 16 amino acids. J gave up 6 bases and V 4 bases, and 14 bases lay outside the gene matches. Germline assignment: CDR1 DFQATT and CDR2 SNEGSKA (reference sequence). CDR3 nucleotides: TGCAGTGCTAACGATGGAGGACAGGGGGCGGTCGGCGAGCAGTACTTC. Residues: CSANDGGQGAVGEQYF.

This clonotype was counted a few times. V and J are TRBV5-5 and TRBJ2-1; TRBD1 matches at 10 bases. There are 16 residues in the CDR3. After removal of 4 bases from V and 1 base from J, the junction contained 5 bases not matched to a gene. Germline lookup yields CDR1 SGHKS and CDR2 YYEKEE (reference sequence). CDR3 DNA: TGTGCCAGCAGCAACCGGGACAGGGGTTCCTACAATGAGCAGTTCTTC. This encodes CASSNRDRGSYNEQFF.

This clonotype appeared a few times. V is TRBV20-1 and J is TRBJ2-2; D is possibly TRBD1 (5 bases). The CDR3 length is 16 residues. Trimming stripped 6 bases from V and 0 bases from J, with 17 bases between. Germline V gene data show CDR1 as DFQATT and CDR2 as SNEGSKA (reference sequence). Here the CDR3 reads CSATTTDSPNTGELFF. The CDR3 nucleotides read TGCAGTGCAACAACGACAGACTCTCCGAACACCGGGGAGCTGTTTTTT.